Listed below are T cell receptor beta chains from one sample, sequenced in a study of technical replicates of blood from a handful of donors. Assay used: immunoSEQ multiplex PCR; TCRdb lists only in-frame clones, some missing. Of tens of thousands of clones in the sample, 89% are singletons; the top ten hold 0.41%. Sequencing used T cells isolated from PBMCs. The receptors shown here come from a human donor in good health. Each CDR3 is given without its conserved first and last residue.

CDR3aa: ASSLTSGRVWTGELF
v_gene: TRBV28
j_gene: TRBJ2-2

CDR3aa: AISDPGTSGTDTQY
v_gene: TRBV10-3
j_gene: TRBJ2-3

CDR3aa: ASSIGQGALDTEAF
v_gene: TRBV7-9
j_gene: TRBJ1-1

CDR3aa: ASSRGTSGSSHLETQY
v_gene: TRBV5-4
j_gene: TRBJ2-5

CDR3aa: ASSYIAGGILETQY
v_gene: TRBV6-5
j_gene: TRBJ2-5

CDR3aa: ASSLLSVNTEAF
v_gene: TRBV7-3
j_gene: TRBJ1-1

CDR3aa: ASSLQTRGYT
v_gene: TRBV28
j_gene: TRBJ1-2

CDR3aa: ASSTPGGSNYGYT
v_gene: TRBV19
j_gene: TRBJ1-2

CDR3aa: ASSLGRESSGRVTYEQY
v_gene: TRBV7-9
j_gene: TRBJ2-7

CDR3aa: AGQTSYNEQF
v_gene: TRBV6-6
j_gene: TRBJ2-1

CDR3aa: ASSASPGLAGGATGANVLT
v_gene: TRBV7-3
j_gene: TRBJ2-6

CDR3aa: ASSQGRELNEQF
v_gene: TRBV27
j_gene: TRBJ2-1

CDR3aa: ASSESRSYGYT
v_gene: TRBV2
j_gene: TRBJ1-2

CDR3aa: ASRANTEAF
v_gene: TRBV6-5
j_gene: TRBJ1-1

CDR3aa: ASRSLDRSYEQY
v_gene: TRBV5-7
j_gene: TRBJ2-7

CDR3aa: ASSTVNTEAF
v_gene: TRBV6-5
j_gene: TRBJ1-1

CDR3aa: ASRAGVANEKLF
v_gene: TRBV27
j_gene: TRBJ1-4

CDR3aa: ASSYSEGPEAF
v_gene: TRBV6-5
j_gene: TRBJ1-1

CDR3aa: ASSRTGTDTEAF
v_gene: TRBV5-6
j_gene: TRBJ1-1

CDR3aa: ASSPAGTDTQY
v_gene: TRBV18
j_gene: TRBJ2-3

CDR3aa: ASSVGSLSSYNEQF
v_gene: TRBV9
j_gene: TRBJ2-1

CDR3aa: ASSPTGMNTEAF
v_gene: TRBV18
j_gene: TRBJ1-1

CDR3aa: ASSPGLAGEQF
v_gene: TRBV19
j_gene: TRBJ2-1

CDR3aa: SVGEQGYEQY
v_gene: TRBV29-1
j_gene: TRBJ2-7

CDR3aa: ASSINRDNEQY
v_gene: TRBV7-7
j_gene: TRBJ2-7

CDR3aa: ASSNRPAPDTQY
v_gene: TRBV19
j_gene: TRBJ2-3

CDR3aa: ASRPRAGDSNQPQH
v_gene: TRBV7-2
j_gene: TRBJ1-5

CDR3aa: ASSFLRTGSYEKLF
v_gene: TRBV27
j_gene: TRBJ1-4

CDR3aa: ATSRGDRGLGDRPYGYT
v_gene: TRBV15
j_gene: TRBJ1-2

CDR3aa: ASSMYLAGGISYNEQF
v_gene: TRBV19
j_gene: TRBJ2-1

CDR3aa: ASSPEGLAGGEQY
v_gene: TRBV5-4
j_gene: TRBJ2-7

CDR3aa: ASSTMGQGYGNEQF
v_gene: TRBV19
j_gene: TRBJ2-1

CDR3aa: ASSLLAGADEQY
v_gene: TRBV9
j_gene: TRBJ2-7

CDR3aa: ASSRLAENNEQF
v_gene: TRBV28
j_gene: TRBJ2-1

CDR3aa: ASSQPGLEQETQY
v_gene: TRBV4-2
j_gene: TRBJ2-5

CDR3aa: ASSPGTYEQY
v_gene: TRBV27
j_gene: TRBJ2-7

CDR3aa: SVCDQANTEAF
v_gene: TRBV29-1
j_gene: TRBJ1-1

CDR3aa: ASSVVKGNNNYEQF
v_gene: TRBV9
j_gene: TRBJ2-1

CDR3aa: ASSLVFGTGAFHYEQY
v_gene: TRBV27
j_gene: TRBJ2-7

CDR3aa: ASSFGIQKDYGYT
v_gene: TRBV5-1
j_gene: TRBJ1-2